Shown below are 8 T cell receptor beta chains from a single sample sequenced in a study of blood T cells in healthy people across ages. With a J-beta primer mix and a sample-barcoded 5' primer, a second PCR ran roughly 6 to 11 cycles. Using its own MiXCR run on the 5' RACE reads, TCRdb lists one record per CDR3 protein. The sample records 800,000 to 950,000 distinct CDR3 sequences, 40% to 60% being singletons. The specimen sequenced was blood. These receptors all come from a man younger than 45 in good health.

CDR3 nucleotides: TGCAGCGTTGAAGGATACGGGATCAACGAGCAGTACTTC. Translation gives CSVEGYGINEQYF. The chain couples TRBV29-1 to TRBJ2-7; D is possibly TRBD2 (5 bases). Germline CDR1 is SQVTM and CDR2 is ANQGSEA. The V end lost 1 base, the J end lost 5 bases, and 12 bases lay between the germline ends. This CDR3 comprises 13 residues.

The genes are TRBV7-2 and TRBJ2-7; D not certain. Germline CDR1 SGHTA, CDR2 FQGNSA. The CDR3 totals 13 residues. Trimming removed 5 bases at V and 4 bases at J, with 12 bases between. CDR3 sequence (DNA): TGTGCCAGCAGCCCGCAGACCGGATACGAGCAGTACTTC. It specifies CASSPQTGYEQYF.

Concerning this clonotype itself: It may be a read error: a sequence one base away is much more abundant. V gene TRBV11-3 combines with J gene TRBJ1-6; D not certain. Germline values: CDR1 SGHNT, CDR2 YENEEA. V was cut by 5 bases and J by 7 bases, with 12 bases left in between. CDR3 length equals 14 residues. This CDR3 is CASSLSSANSPLHF. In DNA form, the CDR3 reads TGTGCCAGCAGCCTTTCTTCGGCCAATTCACCCCTCCACTTT.

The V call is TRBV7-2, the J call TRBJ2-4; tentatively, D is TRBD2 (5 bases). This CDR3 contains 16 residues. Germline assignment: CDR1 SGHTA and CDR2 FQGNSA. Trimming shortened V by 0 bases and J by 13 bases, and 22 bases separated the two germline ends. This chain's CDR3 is CASSLATGSKTGEQYF. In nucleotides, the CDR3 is TGTGCCAGCAGCTTAGCAACCGGGTCAAAAACCGGGGAGCAGTACTTC.

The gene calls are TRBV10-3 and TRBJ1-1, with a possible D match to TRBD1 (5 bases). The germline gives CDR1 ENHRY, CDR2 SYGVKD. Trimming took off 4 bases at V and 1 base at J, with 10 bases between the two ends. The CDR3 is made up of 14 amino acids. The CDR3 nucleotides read TGTGCCATCAGTGCGGCAGGGACGAACACTGAAGCTTTCTTT. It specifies CAISAAGTNTEAFF.

CDR3 bases: TGTGCCCTCACAGACAGCGGACTGTACAATGAGCAGTTCTTC. This translates into CALTDSGLYNEQFF. The J gene is TRBJ2-1, the V gene TRBV10-3; D could derive from TRBD1 or TRBD2 (5 bases each). This CDR3 is built from 14 residues. The V end lost 11 bases, the J end lost 4 bases, and 18 bases lay between the germline ends. Germline V gene data show CDR1 as ENHRY and CDR2 as SYGVKD.

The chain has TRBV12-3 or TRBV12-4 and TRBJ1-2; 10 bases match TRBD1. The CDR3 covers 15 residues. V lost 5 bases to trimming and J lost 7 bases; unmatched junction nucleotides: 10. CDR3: CASSPGTGVDGGYTF. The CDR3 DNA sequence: TGTGCCAGCAGTCCCGGGACAGGGGTAGATGGTGGCTACACCTTC.

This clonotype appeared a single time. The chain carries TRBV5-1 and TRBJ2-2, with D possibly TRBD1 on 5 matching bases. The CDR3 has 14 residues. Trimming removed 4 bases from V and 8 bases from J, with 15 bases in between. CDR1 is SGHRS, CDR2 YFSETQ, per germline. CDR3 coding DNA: TGCGCCAGCAGCGGGGCCCTCTCTCCAGGGGAGCTGTTTTTT. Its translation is CASSGALSPGELFF.